Listed here are 21 T cell receptor beta chains from one sample, sequenced in a study of T cell repertoires in cytomegalovirus infection. MiXCR, applied by TCRdb to the reads, yields one record per CDR3 protein. The table includes fewer than 200,000 distinct CDR3 sequences, 8% to 10% detected once. Sequenced input: PBMCs. All receptors come from a human donor in good health (CMV status not recorded). Some clones in this sample may be carry-over from other donors' samples.

The chain is built from TRBV11-3 and TRBJ2-2; D is possibly TRBD1 (6 bases). Germline V gene lookup returns CDR1 SGHNT and CDR2 YENEEA. Trimming took off 4 bases at V and 0 bases at J, with 15 bases between the two ends. CDR3 length equals 17 residues. The CDR3 region is CASSSGTTYANTGELFF. The CDR3 DNA follows: TGTGCCAGCAGCTCCGGGACAACCTACGCGAACACCGGGGAGCTGTTTTTT.

This clonotype was recorded many times. The chain uses TRBV6-2 or TRBV6-3 and TRBJ2-5, with 10 bases aligning to TRBD2. V shed 2 bases, J shed 3 bases, and the junction held 6 bases outside the gene matches. This CDR3 is 16 amino acids long. Germline assignment: CDR1 MNHEY and CDR2 SVGEGT. The CDR3 region has the DNA TGTGCCAGCAGTTACCCTCTAGCGGGAGTAGAAGAGACCCAGTACTTC. Translating gives CASSYPLAGVEETQYF.

This clonotype was observed at least ten times. V gene TRBV3-1 combines with J gene TRBJ2-2; D may correspond to TRBD1 or TRBD2 (5 bases each). Between the trimmed V and J ends, which lost 8 bases and 3 bases, there was a span of 10 bases. CDR1 is LGHDT, CDR2 YNNKEL, per germline (reference sequence). The CDR3 has 13 residues. DNA for the CDR3: TGTGCCAGCGGGGCCGGGGACACCGGGGAGCTGTTTTTT. It yields the protein CASGAGDTGELFF.

In this sample, this clonotype turned up many times. This CDR3 reads CATSDYPGTGELFF. The CDR3 region has the DNA TGTGCCACCAGTGATTATCCGGGGACCGGGGAGCTGTTTTTT. V usage is TRBV24-1 and J usage is TRBJ2-2; the D gene is possibly TRBD2 (5 bases). The germline gives CDR1 KGHDR, CDR2 SFDVKD. Trimming cost V 2 bases and J 5 bases, with 8 bases left between them. The CDR3 sequence is 14 residues long.

This clonotype occurred many times. The chain uses TRBV5-5 and TRBJ2-2; D is unclear. The CDR3 totals 14 residues. V gave up 3 bases and J gave up 3 bases, with 9 bases separating them. Germline V gives CDR1 SGHKS, CDR2 YYEKEE (reference sequence). CDR3 sequence reads: CASSSRSDTGELFF. The CDR3, as DNA: TGTGCCAGCAGCTCGCGGTCCGACACCGGGGAGCTGTTTTTT.

This chain links TRBV19 with TRBJ1-5, with a possible D match to TRBD1 (6 bases). Deletions cut 1 base from V and 1 base from J, with 11 bases between. This CDR3 comprises 16 residues. Germline CDR1 and CDR2: LNHDA and SQIVND (reference sequence). The chain's CDR3 is CASSIVPGASNQPQHF. In nucleotides, the CDR3 is TGTGCCAGTAGTATAGTGCCGGGGGCAAGCAATCAGCCCCAGCATTTT.

The rearrangement joins TRBV6-1 to TRBJ1-3; no definite D call. The CDR3 length is 12 residues. CDR1 MNHNS and CDR2 SASEGT come from the germline V gene. V lost 8 bases to trimming and J lost 0 bases, with 5 bases between them. CDR3: CASVSSGNTIYF. The DNA of the CDR3 is TGTGCCAGCGTGAGCTCTGGAAACACCATATATTTT.

This clonotype turned up a few times. The V call is TRBV6-2 or TRBV6-3, the J call TRBJ2-7; possibly TRBD1 or TRBD2 for D (5 bases each). V lost 0 bases and J 3 bases, leaving 15 bases between the germline ends. Germline lookup yields CDR1 MNHEY and CDR2 SVGEGT. The CDR3 contains 16 residues. The CDR3 region is CASSYSLRDGHYEQYF. DNA for the CDR3: TGTGCCAGCAGTTACTCTCTCCGGGACGGACACTACGAGCAGTACTTC.

This clonotype was detected a few times. This chain uses TRBV27 with TRBJ2-5; D may correspond to TRBD1 or TRBD2 (5 bases each). CDR3 length: 18 amino acids. V lost 1 base, J lost 5 bases, and 23 bases lay in between. Germline V gives CDR1 MNHEY, CDR2 SMNVEV (reference sequence). CDR3 loop: CASSLLGVLGEVKETQYF. As DNA, the CDR3 is TGTGCCAGCAGTTTATTGGGGGTTCTTGGAGAGGTAAAGGAGACCCAGTACTTC.

In its sample, this clonotype was seen many times. The chain joins TRBV24-1 to TRBJ2-1, with 12 bases fitting TRBD2. CDR1 and CDR2 from the germline V gene are KGHDR and SFDVKD. J was trimmed by 4 bases and V by 7 bases; bases with no gene match: 7. The CDR3 length is 16 residues. The CDR3 region has the DNA TGTGCCACCAGCCGAAGGACTAGCGGGGTATACAATGAGCAGTTCTTC. The encoded protein is CATSRRTSGVYNEQFF.

This clonotype was seen ten or more times. The gene calls are TRBV28 and TRBJ2-2, with D perhaps matching TRBD2 (6 bases). V was pared by 5 bases and J by 5 bases, with 12 bases between. The germline gives CDR1 MDHEN, CDR2 SYDVKM. The CDR3 loop spans 14 amino acids. CDR3 sequence: CASSGGLVTGELFF. The CDR3 DNA follows: TGTGCCAGCAGTGGGGGACTTGTTACCGGGGAGCTGTTTTTT.

The genes are TRBV6-6 and TRBJ2-1; 9 bases fit TRBD1. This CDR3 is 14 amino acids long. Per the germline V gene, CDR1 is MNHNY and CDR2 is SVGAGI (reference sequence). With V trimmed by 5 bases and J by 7 bases, 6 bases remained unmatched. As DNA, the CDR3 is TGTGCCAGCAGTGGCAACAGGGGGCGGAATGAGCAGTTCTTC. Amino acids: CASSGNRGRNEQFF.

This clonotype has ten or more counts. This chain joins TRBV7-2 and TRBJ2-2; 8 bases line up with TRBD2. CDR1 is SGHTA and CDR2 is FQGNSA in the germline V gene. The CDR3 contains 15 residues. Trimming took 5 bases from V and 3 from J; bases not matched to a gene: 5. The CDR3 DNA reads as TGTGCCAGCAGCCTCAGCGGGAGTGACACCGGGGAGCTGTTTTTT. Its translation: CASSLSGSDTGELFF.

The gene calls are TRBV29-1 and TRBJ1-1; TRBD1 is a possible D gene (5 bases). The length of the CDR3 is 11 residues. The V end lost 6 bases, the J end lost 4 bases, and 9 bases lay between the germline ends. Looked up from germline, CDR1 is SQVTM and CDR2 is ANQGSEA. CDR3 bases: TGCAGCGTGCAGGGTGGCACTGAAGCTTTCTTT. Amino acid sequence: CSVQGGTEAFF.

This clonotype was seen repeatedly, ten times or more. This chain links TRBV28 with TRBJ2-2; 12 nucleotides agree with TRBD2. This CDR3 comprises 16 residues. From germline, CDR1 is MDHEN and CDR2 SYDVKM. With V trimmed by 8 bases and J by 5 bases, 9 bases remained unmatched. CDR3 sequence reads: CASGRLAGDWTGELFF. CDR3 in DNA: TGTGCCAGCGGAAGACTAGCGGGGGATTGGACCGGGGAGCTGTTTTTT.

This clonotype has ten or more counts. J is TRBJ2-1 and V is TRBV7-2; TRBD2 agrees at 10 bases. Germline CDR1 and CDR2: SGHTA and FQGNSA. This CDR3 is 15 amino acids long. V lost 3 bases to trimming and J lost 7 bases; unmatched junction nucleotides: 6. Here the CDR3 reads CASSFKRGGLNEQFF. CDR3 nucleotides: TGTGCCAGCAGCTTTAAGCGGGGGGGCCTGAATGAGCAGTTCTTC. The full variable domain, its missing parts supplied by reference TRBV7-2 and TRBJ2-1, is GAGVSQSPSNKVTEKGKDVELRCDPISGHTALYWYRQSLGQGLEFLIYFQGNSAPDKSGLPSDRFSAERTGGSVSTLTIQRTQQEDSAVYLCASSFKRGGLNEQFFGPGTRLTVL.

In nucleotides, the CDR3 is TGTGCCAGTAGTATGTGGGGAAATGAGCAGTTCTTC. It is translated as CASSMWGNEQFF. The chain couples TRBV19 to TRBJ2-1; unclear D gene. The germline V and J ends were trimmed by 3 bases and 7 bases, with 7 bases remaining between them. CDR3 size: 12 residues. Germline CDR1 reads LNHDA; CDR2 reads SQIVND (reference sequence).

This clonotype has ten or more counts. The chain has TRBV7-2 and TRBJ2-7, with D unresolved. V gave up 0 bases and J gave up 1 base, with 13 bases separating them. The CDR3 contains 16 residues. Germline assignment: CDR1 SGHTA and CDR2 FQGNSA. CDR3 nucleotides: TGTGCCAGCAGCTTAGCGGATGGATTCGGGTCCTACGAGCAGTACTTC. Translating it yields CASSLADGFGSYEQYF.

There are a few counts of this clonotype. This CDR3 is CASPGRGSVWGEQYF. The CDR3 region has the DNA TGCGCCAGCCCTGGGCGGGGGTCTGTCTGGGGCGAGCAGTACTTC. This chain links TRBV23-1 with TRBJ2-7; TRBD2 agrees at 7 bases. TRBV23-1 carries the ORF label, with uncertain function. V lost 8 bases to trimming and J lost 6 bases; unmatched junction nucleotides: 16. The CDR3 extends over 15 amino acids.

This clonotype was found a few times. The V call is TRBV7-3, the J call TRBJ2-1, with 12 bases identical to TRBD2. The germline V gene has CDR1 SGHTA and CDR2 FQGTGA. The CDR3 runs to 15 residues. The V segment lost 5 bases and the J segment 8 bases; nucleotides outside the gene matches: 7. The CDR3 here is CASSVLAGGPDEQFF. DNA of the CDR3: TGTGCCAGCAGCGTCCTAGCGGGAGGGCCTGATGAGCAGTTCTTC.

This clonotype was observed many times. This chain links TRBV12-3 or TRBV12-4 with TRBJ2-7, with 8 bases that match TRBD1. The CDR3 contains 14 residues. The V and J ends lost 6 bases and 1 base, in that order; junction bases with no gene match: 5. Written as DNA, the CDR3 is TGTGCCAGCAGCCGGGACAGGCTATCCTACGAGCAGTACTTC. It specifies CASSRDRLSYEQYF.